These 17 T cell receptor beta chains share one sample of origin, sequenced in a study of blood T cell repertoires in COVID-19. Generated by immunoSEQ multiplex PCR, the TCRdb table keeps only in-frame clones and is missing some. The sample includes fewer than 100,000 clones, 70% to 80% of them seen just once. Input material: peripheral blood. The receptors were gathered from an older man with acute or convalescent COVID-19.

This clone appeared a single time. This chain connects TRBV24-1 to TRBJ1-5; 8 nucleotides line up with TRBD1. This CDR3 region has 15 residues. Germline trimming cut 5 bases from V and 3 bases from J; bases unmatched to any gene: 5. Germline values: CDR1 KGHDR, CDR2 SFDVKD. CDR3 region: CATSGTTGANQPQHF. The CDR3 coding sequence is TGTGCCACCAGTGGCACGACAGGGGCCAATCAGCCCCAGCATTTT.

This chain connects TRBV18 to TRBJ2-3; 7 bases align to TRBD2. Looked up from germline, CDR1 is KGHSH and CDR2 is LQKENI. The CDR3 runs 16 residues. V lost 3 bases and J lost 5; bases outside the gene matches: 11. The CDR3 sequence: CASSPTSAGEVDTQYF. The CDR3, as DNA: TGTGCCAGCTCACCCACGTCGGCGGGAGAGGTAGATACGCAGTATTTT. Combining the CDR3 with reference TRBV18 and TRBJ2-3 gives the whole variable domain NAGVMQNPRHLVRRRGQEARLRCSPMKGHSHVYWYRQLPEEGLKFMVYLQKENIIDESGMPKERFSAEFPKEGPSILRIQQVVRGDSAAYFCASSPTSAGEVDTQYFGPGTRLTVL.

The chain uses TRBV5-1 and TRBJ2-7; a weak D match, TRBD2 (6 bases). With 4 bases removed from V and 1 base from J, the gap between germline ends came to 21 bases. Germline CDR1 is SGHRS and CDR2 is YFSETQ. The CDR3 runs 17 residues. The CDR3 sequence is CASSLASGLFISYEQYF. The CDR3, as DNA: TGCGCCAGCAGCCTGGCATCCGGACTATTCATTTCCTACGAGCAGTACTTC. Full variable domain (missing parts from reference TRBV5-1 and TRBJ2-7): KAGVTQTPRYLIKTRGQQVTLSCSPISGHRSVSWYQQTPGQGLQFLFEYFSETQRNKGNFPGRFSGRQFSNSRSEMNVSTLELGDSALYLCASSLASGLFISYEQYFGPGTRLTVT.

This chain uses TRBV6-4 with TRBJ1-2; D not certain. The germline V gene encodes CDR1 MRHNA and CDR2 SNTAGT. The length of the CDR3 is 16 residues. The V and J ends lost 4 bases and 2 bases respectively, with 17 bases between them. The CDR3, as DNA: TGTGCCAGCAGTGCTCGCCCCGCGGAGTCCAACTATGGCTACACCTTC. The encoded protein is CASSARPAESNYGYTF.

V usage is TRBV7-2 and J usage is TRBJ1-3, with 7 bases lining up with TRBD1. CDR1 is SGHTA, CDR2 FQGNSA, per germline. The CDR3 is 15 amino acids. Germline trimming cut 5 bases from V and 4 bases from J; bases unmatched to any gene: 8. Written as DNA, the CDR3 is TGTGCCAGCAGCCTCTCCGGGACAGCAGGAAACACCATATATTTT. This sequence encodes CASSLSGTAGNTIYF.

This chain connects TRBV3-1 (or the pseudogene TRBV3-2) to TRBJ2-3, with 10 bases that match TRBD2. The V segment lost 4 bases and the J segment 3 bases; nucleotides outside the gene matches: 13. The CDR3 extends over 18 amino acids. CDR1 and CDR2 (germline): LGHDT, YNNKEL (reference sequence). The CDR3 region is CASSRGPSSGSGTDTQYF. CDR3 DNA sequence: TGTGCCAGCAGCCGAGGTCCTTCTAGCGGGAGCGGGACAGATACGCAGTATTTT.

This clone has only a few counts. The CDR3 loop reads CASSQGQGVDEQYF. The DNA for the CDR3 is TGTGCCAGCAGTCAGGGACAGGGGGTAGACGAGCAGTACTTC. The chain uses TRBV6-5 and TRBJ2-7; TRBD1 aligns across 11 bases. CDR1 and CDR2 (germline): MNHEY, SVGAGI. The trim removed 5 bases at V and 5 bases at J, leaving 5 bases unmatched. The CDR3 contains 14 residues.

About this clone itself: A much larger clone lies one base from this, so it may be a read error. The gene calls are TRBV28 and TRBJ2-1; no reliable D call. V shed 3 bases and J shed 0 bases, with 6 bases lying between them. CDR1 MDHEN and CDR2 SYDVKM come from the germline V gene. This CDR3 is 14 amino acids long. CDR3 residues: CASSFRSSYNEQFF. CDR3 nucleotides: TGTGCCAGCAGTTTTAGGAGCTCCTACAATGAGCAGTTCTTC.

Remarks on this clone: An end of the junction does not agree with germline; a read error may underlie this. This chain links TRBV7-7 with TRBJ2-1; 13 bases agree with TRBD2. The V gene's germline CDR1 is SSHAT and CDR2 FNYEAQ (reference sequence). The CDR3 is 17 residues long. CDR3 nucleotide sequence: TGTGCTAGCAGCTTAGCGCACGGGACTAGCGGGACGGATGAGCAGTTCTTC. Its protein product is CASSLAHGTSGTDEQFF.

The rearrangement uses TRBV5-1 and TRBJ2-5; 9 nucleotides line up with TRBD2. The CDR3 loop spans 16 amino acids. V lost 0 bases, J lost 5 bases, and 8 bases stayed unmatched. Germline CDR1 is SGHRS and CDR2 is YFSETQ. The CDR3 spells CASSLVSSGNEETQYF. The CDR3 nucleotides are TGCGCCAGCAGCTTGGTGTCTAGCGGGAATGAGGAGACCCAGTACTTC. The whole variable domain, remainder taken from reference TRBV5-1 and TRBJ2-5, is KAGVTQTPRYLIKTRGQQVTLSCSPISGHRSVSWYQQTPGQGLQFLFEYFSETQRNKGNFPGRFSGRQFSNSRSEMNVSTLELGDSALYLCASSLVSSGNEETQYFGPGTRLLVL.

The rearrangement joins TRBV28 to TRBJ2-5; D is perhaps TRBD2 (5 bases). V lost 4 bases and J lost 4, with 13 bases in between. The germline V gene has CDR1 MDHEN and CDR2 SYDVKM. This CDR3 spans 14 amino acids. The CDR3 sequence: CASSSPLGGETQYF. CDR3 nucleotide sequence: TGTGCCAGCAGTTCCCCCCTAGGAGGAGAGACCCAGTACTTC.

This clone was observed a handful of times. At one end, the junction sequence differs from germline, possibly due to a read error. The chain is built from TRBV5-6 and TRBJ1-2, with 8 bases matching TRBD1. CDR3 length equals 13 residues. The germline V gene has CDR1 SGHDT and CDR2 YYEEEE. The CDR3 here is CASCLDRVNGYTF. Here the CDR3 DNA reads TGTGCCAGCTGCTTGGACAGGGTGAATGGCTACACCTTC.

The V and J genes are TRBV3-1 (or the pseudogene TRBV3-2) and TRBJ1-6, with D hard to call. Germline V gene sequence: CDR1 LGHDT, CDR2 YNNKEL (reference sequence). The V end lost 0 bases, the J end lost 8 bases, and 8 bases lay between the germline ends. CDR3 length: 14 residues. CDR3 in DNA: TGTGCCAGCAGCCAAGAACCGAGGGATTCACCCCTCCACTTT. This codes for CASSQEPRDSPLHF.

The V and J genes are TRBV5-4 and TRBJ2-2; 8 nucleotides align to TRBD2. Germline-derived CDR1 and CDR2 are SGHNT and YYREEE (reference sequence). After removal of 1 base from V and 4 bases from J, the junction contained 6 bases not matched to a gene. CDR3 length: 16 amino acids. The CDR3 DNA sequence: TGTGCCAGCAGCTTGAAGGGAGCGGGGGTCACCGGGGAGCTGTTTTTT. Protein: CASSLKGAGVTGELFF.

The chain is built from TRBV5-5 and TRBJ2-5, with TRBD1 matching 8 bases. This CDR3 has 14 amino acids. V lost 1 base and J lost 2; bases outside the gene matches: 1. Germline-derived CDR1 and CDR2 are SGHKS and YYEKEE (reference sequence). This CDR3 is CASSLNRGQETQYF. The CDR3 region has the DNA TGTGCCAGCAGCTTGAACAGGGGGCAAGAGACCCAGTACTTC.

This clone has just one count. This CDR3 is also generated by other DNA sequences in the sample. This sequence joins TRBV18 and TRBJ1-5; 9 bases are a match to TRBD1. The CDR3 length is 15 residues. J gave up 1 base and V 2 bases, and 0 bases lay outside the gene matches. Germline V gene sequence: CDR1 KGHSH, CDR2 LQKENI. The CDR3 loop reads CASSPGQGSNQPQHF. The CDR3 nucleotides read TGTGCCAGCTCACCAGGACAGGGGAGCAATCAGCCCCAGCATTTT.

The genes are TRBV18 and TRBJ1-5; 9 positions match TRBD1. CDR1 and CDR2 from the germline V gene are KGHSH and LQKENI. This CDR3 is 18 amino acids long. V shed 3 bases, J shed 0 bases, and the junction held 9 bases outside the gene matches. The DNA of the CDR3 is TGTGCCAGCTCACCCGGGACAGGGCGCCTTTATAGCAATCAGCCCCAGCATTTT. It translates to CASSPGTGRLYSNQPQHF.